The 20 T cell receptor beta chains below all came from one sample that was sequenced in a study of T cells in Graves' hyperthyroidism and ophthalmopathy (dated by TCRdb to about 2019). The library was built by means of multiplex PCR. The instrument given in TCRdb is Illumina HiSeq 2000. The TCR beta CDR3 regions were amplified from RNA transcripts. The first round of RT-PCR for the TCR CDR3 was performed with the HTBI primer set and the Qiagen OneStep RT-PCR kit. TCRdb trimmed the raw reads at Q25, called clones with MiXCR and kept productive beta chains. Rows are unified per CDR3 protein, each entry keeping the most common DNA and genes. The sample yields more than 500,000 distinct CDR3 sequences; 14% were counted once. In total, the top ten clones hold around 14% of the sample. Material: blood. These receptors came from a woman aged 40-49 years with Graves' hyperthyroidism.

This clonotype was found a few times. The chain couples TRBV30 to TRBJ2-1, with TRBD2 matching over 7 bases. This CDR3 region has 13 residues. CDR1 and CDR2 from the germline V gene are GTSNPN and SVGIG (reference sequence). Trimming cost V 8 bases and J 4 bases; bases outside gene matches: 8. CDR3 loop: CALGSGPYNEQFF. In DNA form, the CDR3 reads TGTGCCCTGGGTAGCGGGCCATACAATGAGCAGTTCTTC.

This chain joins TRBV27 and TRBJ2-7; TRBD2 agrees at 9 bases. Germline assignment: CDR1 MNHEY and CDR2 SMNVEV (reference sequence). The CDR3 covers 14 residues. Trimming at V came to 6 bases and at J to 5 bases, leaving 8 bases not matched to a gene. The CDR3 DNA follows: TGTGCCAGCAGATACGCGGGACTAGCAAACGAGCAGTACTTC. Translated: CASRYAGLANEQYF.

Concerning this clonotype: A read error may produce the germline difference seen at one junction end. The chain recombines TRBV27 with TRBJ1-3; D is undetermined. Germline assignment: CDR1 MNHEY and CDR2 SMNVEV (reference sequence). The CDR3 covers 15 residues. CDR3 nucleotide sequence: TGTGCCAGCAGTCCGCGGGCGCAATCTGGAAACACCGTATATTTT. Translated, it gives CASSPRAQSGNTVYF.

This clonotype showed up just a few times. The genes are TRBV24-1 and TRBJ2-3; TRBD1 matches at 10 bases. After removal of 1 base from V and 5 bases from J, the junction contained 5 bases not matched to a gene. This CDR3 has 16 residues. Per the germline V gene, CDR1 is KGHDR and CDR2 is SFDVKD. The CDR3 reads CATSDFTGTGEDTQYF. CDR3 coding DNA: TGTGCCACCAGTGATTTTACCGGGACAGGGGAAGATACGCAGTATTTT.

This clonotype was detected once. This chain joins TRBV28 and TRBJ1-1, with D unresolved. CDR3 length: 14 residues. V was trimmed by 3 bases and J by 0 bases, leaving 8 bases between them. Germline CDR1 MDHEN, CDR2 SYDVKM. CDR3: CASSLQEMNTEAFF. For the CDR3, the DNA is TGTGCCAGCAGTTTGCAGGAGATGAACACTGAAGCTTTCTTT.

In its sample, this clonotype was seen many times. The gene calls are TRBV6-1 and TRBJ2-5; TRBD1 aligns across 8 bases. V shed 6 bases, J shed 2 bases, and the junction held 5 bases outside the gene matches. Germline V gene data show CDR1 as MNHNS and CDR2 as SASEGT. The CDR3 extends over 14 amino acids. The chain's CDR3 is CASSKDRVQETQYF. Here the CDR3 DNA reads TGTGCCAGCAGCAAGGACAGGGTACAAGAGACCCAGTACTTC.

The table lists this clonotype with many counts. At one end, the junction sequence differs from germline, possibly due to a read error. J is TRBJ2-5 and V is TRBV7-9; D gene unclear. Germline CDR1 reads SEHNR; CDR2 reads FQNEAQ (reference sequence). This CDR3 region has 11 residues. The CDR3, as DNA: TGCGCCAGCAGCTTTTCAGAGACCCAGTACTTC. It specifies CASSFSETQYF.

Only a few counts were recorded for this clonotype. CDR3: CSVRSTENEKLFF. The CDR3 nucleotides read TGCAGCGTTCGTTCGACAGAGAATGAAAAACTGTTTTTT. V is TRBV29-1 and J is TRBJ1-4; tentatively, D is TRBD1 (5 bases). This CDR3 is 13 amino acids long. V was shortened by 5 bases and J by 5 bases, with 12 bases between the two germline ends. In germline, CDR1 is SQVTM, CDR2 ANQGSEA.

This chain connects TRBV6-2 or TRBV6-3 to TRBJ1-5; a weak D match, TRBD1 (5 bases). The CDR3 runs 14 residues. Germline values: CDR1 MNHEY, CDR2 SVGEGT. V was cut by 7 bases and J by 4 bases, with 14 bases left in between. CDR3 sequence reads: CASNSGTGNQPQHF. DNA for the CDR3: TGTGCCAGCAATTCCGGGACGGGTAATCAGCCCCAGCATTTT.

V gene TRBV27 combines with J gene TRBJ2-7; tentative D call: TRBD2 (5 bases). The V gene lost 0 bases and the J gene lost 5 bases, with 14 bases spanning the gap. This CDR3 spans 15 amino acids. The germline V gene has CDR1 MNHEY and CDR2 SMNVEV (reference sequence). The CDR3 here is CASSLSSASLDEQYF. The CDR3 DNA reads as TGTGCCAGCAGTTTATCTAGCGCCAGCCTTGACGAGCAGTACTTC.

The table lists this clonotype with a few counts. The CDR3: CASSDRQGTGANVLTF. CDR3 coding DNA: TGTGCCAGCAGTGATAGACAGGGAACTGGGGCCAACGTCCTGACTTTC. The rearrangement links TRBV6-1 to TRBJ2-6; 7 nucleotides agree with TRBD1. The CDR3 is made up of 16 amino acids. The V gene's germline CDR1 is MNHNS and CDR2 SASEGT. With V trimmed by 3 bases and J by 2 bases, 4 bases remained unmatched.

This clonotype has more than one count but fewer than ten. This rearrangement joins TRBV7-3 to TRBJ2-2, with D unresolved. The V end lost 4 bases, the J end lost 4 bases, and 13 bases lay between the germline ends. Germline CDR1 and CDR2: SGHTA and FQGTGA. The CDR3 is 15 amino acids. CDR3 in amino acids: CASSSRSPGTGELFF. The CDR3 DNA is TGTGCCAGCAGCTCTCGGAGTCCGGGCACCGGGGAGCTGTTTTTT. The full variable domain, with the rest looked up from reference TRBV7-3 and TRBJ2-2, is GAGVSQTPSNKVTEKGKYVELRCDPISGHTALYWYRQSLGQGPEFLIYFQGTGAADDSGLPNDRFFAVRPEGSVSTLKIQRTERGDSAVYLCASSSRSPGTGELFFGEGSRLTVL.

In the case of this clonotype: A much larger clone differs by one base, so this may be a read error. The CDR3 does not end in the conserved phenylalanine or tryptophan, so this is likely a read error. This chain links TRBV20-1 with TRBJ1-1, with TRBD1 matching 8 bases. This CDR3 comprises 14 residues. Germline assignment: CDR1 DFQATT and CDR2 SNEGSKA (reference sequence). Trimming took 3 bases from V and 3 from J; bases not matched to a gene: 6. The CDR3 DNA reads TGCAGTGCTAGGTCACAGGGGGTTTACACTGAAGCTTTCTTA. It translates to CSARSQGVYTEAFL.

This clonotype was observed many times. The V and J genes are TRBV5-1 and TRBJ2-3; D might be TRBD2 (6 bases). CDR3 length equals 16 residues. Per the germline V gene, CDR1 is SGHRS and CDR2 is YFSETQ. Trimming shortened V by 4 bases and J by 2 bases, and 17 bases separated the two germline ends. The CDR3 DNA reads as TGCGCCAGCAGCCCCAACGGGGGAATCGCCACAGATACGCAGTATTTT. Its translation is CASSPNGGIATDTQYF.

This clonotype was seen a handful of times. A much bigger clone sits one base away, suggesting this may be a read error. CDR3 nucleotides: TGTGCCAGCAGTTCTCAGACAGGGTTGGTCGGGGAGCTGTTTTTT. This encodes CASSSQTGLVGELFF. The gene calls are TRBV28 and TRBJ2-2; 7 bases agree with TRBD1. Per germline, CDR1 MDHEN and CDR2 SYDVKM. V was pared by 4 bases and J by 7 bases, with 9 bases of the junction left unmatched. The CDR3 consists of 15 residues.

This clonotype was seen repeatedly, ten times or more. The chain links TRBV5-1 to TRBJ1-1; D might be TRBD1 (6 bases). Trimming took off 4 bases at V and 0 bases at J, with 13 bases between the two ends. Germline CDR1 and CDR2: SGHRS and YFSETQ. The CDR3 is 15 residues long. The CDR3: CASSPAGDMNTEAFF. For the CDR3, the DNA is TGCGCCAGCAGCCCAGCGGGGGACATGAACACTGAAGCTTTCTTT. Together with reference TRBV5-1 and TRBJ1-1, the CDR3 gives the full variable domain: KAGVTQTPRYLIKTRGQQVTLSCSPISGHRSVSWYQQTPGQGLQFLFEYFSETQRNKGNFPGRFSGRQFSNSRSEMNVSTLELGDSALYLCASSPAGDMNTEAFFGQGTRLTVV.

At least ten counts were recorded for this clonotype. V and J are TRBV11-2 and TRBJ1-1; TRBD1 aligns across 9 bases. Germline assignment: CDR1 SGHAT and CDR2 FQNNGV. This CDR3 has 16 amino acids. The J segment lost 2 bases and the V segment lost 0 bases, leaving 4 bases of the junction unmatched. This CDR3 reads CASSLDNRGRNTEAFF. For the CDR3, the DNA is TGTGCCAGCAGCTTAGATAACAGGGGGCGAAACACTGAAGCTTTCTTT. Full variable domain (missing parts from reference TRBV11-2 and TRBJ1-1): EAGVAQSPRYKIIEKRQSVAFWCNPISGHATLYWYQQILGQGPKLLIQFQNNGVVDDSQLPKDRFSAERLKGVDSTLKIQPAKLEDSAVYLCASSLDNRGRNTEAFFGQGTRLTVV.

The chain recombines TRBV20-1 with TRBJ2-1; the D gene could be TRBD1 or TRBD2 (5 bases each). Germline values: CDR1 DFQATT, CDR2 SNEGSKA (reference sequence). Trimming took off 5 bases at V and 9 bases at J, with 20 bases between the two ends. The CDR3 is made up of 14 amino acids. CDR3 nucleotide sequence: TGCAGTGCTGAGTGGGGGTCGGGGTTGGGTGAGCAGTTCTTC. Amino acids: CSAEWGSGLGEQFF.

This clonotype appeared many times. The CDR3 loop is CASSLGRGLQETQYF. CDR3 DNA sequence: TGCGCCAGCAGCTTGGGAAGGGGGCTCCAAGAGACCCAGTACTTC. V gene TRBV5-1 combines with J gene TRBJ2-5; 7 nucleotides line up with TRBD1. Germline V gene sequence: CDR1 SGHRS, CDR2 YFSETQ. The CDR3 extends over 15 amino acids. V trimming: 0 bases; J trimming: 1 base; junction bases outside the gene matches: 3.

This clonotype was seen many times. The rearrangement links TRBV10-3 to TRBJ2-7; D unresolved. CDR3 length: 13 amino acids. From germline, CDR1 is ENHRY and CDR2 SYGVKD. V was trimmed by 0 bases and J by 3 bases, leaving 6 bases between them. This CDR3 is CAISESNIYEQYF. In DNA, the CDR3 is TGTGCCATCAGTGAGTCGAATATCTACGAGCAGTACTTC.